This T cell receptor (beta chain) was documented in a study of T cells in Graves' hyperthyroidism and ophthalmopathy. This clonotype turned up a few times. The CDR3 is made up of 15 amino acids. V lost 5 bases, J lost 7 bases, and 18 bases lay in between. Germline V gene lookup returns CDR1 SGHAT and CDR2 FQNNGV. Using RNA transcripts as the source, TCR beta CDR3 regions were amplified. HTBI primers drove first-round RT-PCR of the TCR CDR3. MiXCR, applied by TCRdb to the multiplex PCR reads, yields one record per CDR3 protein. The data hold hundreds of thousands of distinct CDR3 sequences, with roughly 14% observed a single time.

V gene TRBV11-2 combines with J gene TRBJ2-4; D may be TRBD1 (5 bases). The sequence derives from a woman aged 40-49 years with Graves' ophthalmopathy. Source material: blood. The CDR3 DNA follows: TGTGCCAGCAGCCTAGGGGCGGACCCATTGAACATTCAGTACTTC. Its translation is CASSLGADPLNIQYF. Variable domain in full (rest from reference TRBV11-2 and TRBJ2-4): EAGVAQSPRYKIIEKRQSVAFWCNPISGHATLYWYQQILGQGPKLLIQFQNNGVVDDSQLPKDRFSAERLKGVDSTLKIQPAKLEDSAVYLCASSLGADPLNIQYFGAGTRLSVL.